One and the same sample provided the 2 T cell receptor beta chains below, sequenced in a study of CD8+ T cells in alopecia areata. cDNA serving as the sequencing template came from extracted, reverse transcribed RNA. The protocol was immunoSEQ multiplex PCR, while the TCRdb copy is restricted to in-frame clones and leaves out a portion. The data show around 61,000 clones, 45% to 50% seen once. The source was CD8+ T cells sorted from blood, collected at week 0. These receptors were obtained from a human donor with alopecia areata.

This chain uses TRBV30 with TRBJ2-1; 8 bases are shared with TRBD1. The length of the CDR3 is 11 residues. Germline V CDR1 and CDR2: GTSNPN, SVGIG (reference sequence). The V and J ends lost 8 bases and 6 bases, in that order; junction bases with no gene match: 3. The CDR3 DNA follows: TGTGCCAGAGGGACAGGCAATGAGCAGTTCTTC. It yields the protein CARGTGNEQFF.

This chain connects TRBV9 to TRBJ1-2; D is unresolved. Per germline, CDR1 SGDLS and CDR2 YYNGEE. Trimming stripped 0 bases from V and 5 bases from J, with 17 bases between. The CDR3 covers 16 residues. Here the CDR3 reads CASSVDGQTLPYGYTF. DNA of the CDR3: TGTGCCAGCAGCGTAGATGGTCAGACCTTGCCTTATGGCTACACCTTC.